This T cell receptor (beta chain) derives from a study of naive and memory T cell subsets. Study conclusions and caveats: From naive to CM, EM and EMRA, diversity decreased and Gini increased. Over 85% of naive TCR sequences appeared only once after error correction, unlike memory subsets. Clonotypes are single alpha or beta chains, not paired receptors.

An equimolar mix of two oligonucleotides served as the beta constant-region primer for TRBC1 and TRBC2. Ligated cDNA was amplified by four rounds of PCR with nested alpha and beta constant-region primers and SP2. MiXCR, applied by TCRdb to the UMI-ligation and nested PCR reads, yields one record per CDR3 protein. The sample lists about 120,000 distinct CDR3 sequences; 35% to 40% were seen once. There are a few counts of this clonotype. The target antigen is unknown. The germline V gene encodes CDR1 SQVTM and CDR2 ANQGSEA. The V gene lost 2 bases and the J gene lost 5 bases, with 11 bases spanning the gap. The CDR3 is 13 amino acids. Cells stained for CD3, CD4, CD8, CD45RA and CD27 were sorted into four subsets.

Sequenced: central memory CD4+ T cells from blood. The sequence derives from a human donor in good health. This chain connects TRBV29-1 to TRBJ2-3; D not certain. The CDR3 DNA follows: TGCAGCGTTGAAAAATCACCTGGAGATACGCAGTATTTT. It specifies CSVEKSPGDTQYF.